This T cell receptor (beta chain) is from a study of blood T cell repertoires in COVID-19. About the research overall: The United States, Italy and Spain supplied acute and convalescent COVID-19 samples. T cells, B-cell-depleted T cells, or PBMCs provided the cDNA or gDNA that served as material.

The CDR3 contains 13 residues. Germline-derived CDR1 and CDR2 are WNHNN and SYGVQD (reference sequence). V lost 6 bases, J lost 5 bases, and 14 bases lay in between. As handled by the study authors: Reference gene primer amplification yielded estimated nucleated cell counts. The data were produced by immunoSEQ multiplex PCR, yet TCRdb's version contains in-frame clones alone and is incomplete. The DNA was the basis for D and trimming; V, J and clone size are from that table. Among around 120,000 clones listed, roughly 69% were seen once. J is TRBJ2-7 and V is TRBV10-1, with D tentatively TRBD2 (6 bases). The receptor was derived from a woman aged 70-85 years with acute or convalescent COVID-19. Sequencing was done on a sample of peripheral blood. CDR3 sequence: CASSRDWINEQYF. CDR3 nucleotides: TGCGCCAGCAGCCGGGACTGGATAAACGAGCAGTACTTC.